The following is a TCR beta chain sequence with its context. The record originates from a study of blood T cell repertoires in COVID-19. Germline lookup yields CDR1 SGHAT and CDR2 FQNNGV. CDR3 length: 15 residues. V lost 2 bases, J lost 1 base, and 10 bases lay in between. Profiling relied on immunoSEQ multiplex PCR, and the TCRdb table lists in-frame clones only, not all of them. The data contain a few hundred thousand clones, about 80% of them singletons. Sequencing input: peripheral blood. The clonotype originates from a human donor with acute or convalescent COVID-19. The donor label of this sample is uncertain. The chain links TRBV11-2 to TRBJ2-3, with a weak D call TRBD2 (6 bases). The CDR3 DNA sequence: TGTGCCAGCAGCTTAAGCTGGGGGGGCACAGATACGCAGTATTTT. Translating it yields CASSLSWGGTDTQYF.